This T cell receptor beta chain stems from a study of blood T cell repertoires in COVID-19 (dated by TCRdb to between 2020 and 2021). Concerning the study at large: The collaborator samples originated in the United States, Italy and Spain and spanned the acute and convalescent phases of COVID-19. A de-identified subject ID, COVID-19 status, age in years and sex were almost always included in the sample metadata. The material from the prospective study consisted of cDNA or gDNA derived from T cells, B-cell-depleted T cells, or PBMCs. A freely available public database, intended as a resource for researchers studying the immune response to SARS-CoV-2, is where the repertoires were released. Samples were obtained from the ongoing ImmuneRACE study (first 160 participants) and from over 1,000 subjects provided by 6 global collaborators. Where available, HLA class I and class II types were taken from metadata supplied by the sample provider and were not determined by assay-based typing. Subjects who had been exposed to COVID-19, were actively infected with it, or had recovered from it provided the deeply sampled blood TCRbeta repertoires that made up the dataset. Overall study outcomes, separate from this receptor: How much clinical and demographic metadata was included differed by source and by participant, and the metadata was provided uncurated.

A note on this clone: Its antigen target is currently unknown. No base qualities exist here, and no much larger clone lies one base off it.

The CDR3 starts with the cysteine, ends with the phenylalanine, and has 17 residues. The kept DNA is CDR3 alone, 51 bases in frame from the first base. V is cut by 1 base and J by 4 bases, and the space between the germline ends is 20 bases. The germline V gene encodes CDR1 MGHRA and CDR2 YSYEKL. At one collaborating source in Seattle, patients were enrolled during active infection and were followed longitudinally through the course of disease. Each collaborating institution followed its own protocols to collect whole blood in K2EDTA tubes. Collaborator samples were shipped for TCRbeta analysis as frozen whole blood, isolated PBMCs, or DNA extracted from either sample type. TCRbeta CDR3 regions were amplified from genomic DNA using the immunoSEQ Assay, a bias-controlled multiplex PCR. In the paper's pipeline: The number of nucleated cells in each sample was estimated from the amplification of reference gene primers within the assay. To quantify the absolute abundance of each unique TCRbeta CDR3 rearrangement, sequence reads were collapsed and filtered. Productive Simpson clonality was computed per sample as the square root of Simpson's diversity index over productive rearrangements. TCRdb took this table from immuneACCESS and kept in-frame rearrangements with V and J called. Such tables lack part of the clones; where checked against another copy, unresolved V genes explain under half of the gap, and the rest is unexplained. V and J calls plus clone size are reproduced from that table; the DNA served to infer D and trimming. Present in this sample are around 160,000 clones, roughly nine tenths of which were seen just once. The ten biggest clones cover roughly 13% of the sample.

The TCR originated in a man younger than 35 with COVID-19, enrolled during active disease. The rearranged segments are TRBV4-1 and TRBJ2-7, and TRBD1 may be the D gene, going by 6 matching bases. Sequencing was done on a sample of peripheral blood. The nucleotide sequence reads TGCGCCAGCAGCCAAGTGGGCAAACTAGTAGGGGGTTACGAGCAGTACTTC. Translated, it gives CASSQVGKLVGGYEQYF.